This entry lists 28 T cell receptor beta chains sequenced from one sample in a study of blood T cell repertoires in COVID-19. The method was immunoSEQ multiplex PCR; TCRdb's version includes in-frame clones alone and lacks a portion of them. The sample lists approximately 44,000 clones, about nine tenths occurring once. Sequenced material: peripheral blood. The receptors originated from a human donor in a cohort sampled during active COVID-19.

The chain joins TRBV27 to TRBJ1-1, with 7 bases fitting TRBD1. After removal of 2 bases from V and 0 bases from J, the junction contained 3 bases not matched to a gene. CDR3 size: 15 residues. Per germline, CDR1 MNHEY and CDR2 SMNVEV (reference sequence). The CDR3 loop is CASSLPGQLNTEAFF. The CDR3 region has the DNA TGTGCCAGCAGTTTACCGGGACAGCTGAACACTGAAGCTTTCTTT.

The sample holds a few counts of this clone. The chain links TRBV5-4 to TRBJ2-5; possible D gene TRBD2, 6 bases. V was pared by 1 base and J by 2 bases, with 15 bases between. The CDR3 runs 16 residues. CDR1 and CDR2 from the germline V gene are SGHNT and YYREEE (reference sequence). CDR3 residues: CASSLMEGSGQETQYF. The CDR3 DNA reads TGTGCCAGCAGCTTGATGGAAGGGAGCGGGCAAGAGACCCAGTACTTC.

The J gene is TRBJ2-5, the V gene TRBV5-4; 7 bases line up with TRBD2. J was trimmed by 9 bases and V by 3 bases; bases with no gene match: 17. Germline values: CDR1 SGHNT, CDR2 YYREEE (reference sequence). The CDR3 is 16 residues long. In nucleotides, the CDR3 is TGTGCCAGCAGCTCAAAGACTGAGGGGCGGGGGTTGCCCCAGTACTTC. This codes for CASSSKTEGRGLPQYF.

J is TRBJ2-2 and V is TRBV7-3, with a weak D call TRBD2 (5 bases). V lost 5 bases and J 4 bases, leaving 11 bases between the germline ends. Per germline, CDR1 SGHTA and CDR2 FQGTGA. CDR3 size: 14 residues. The CDR3 protein is CASSLKAGTGELFF. The CDR3 DNA reads as TGTGCCAGCAGCCTAAAGGCGGGCACCGGGGAGCTGTTTTTT.

V gene TRBV3-1 (or the pseudogene TRBV3-2) combines with J gene TRBJ2-7, with 8 bases that match TRBD2. From germline, CDR1 is LGHDT and CDR2 YNNKEL (reference sequence). V was pared by 2 bases and J by 2 bases, with 14 bases of the junction left unmatched. The CDR3 is 18 amino acids. CDR3 amino acids: CASSQTSGGATYPYEQYF. DNA for the CDR3: TGTGCCAGCAGCCAAACCTCCGGGGGGGCGACCTACCCCTACGAGCAGTACTTC.

This chain links TRBV5-1 with TRBJ2-2; TRBD2 is a possible D gene (5 bases). This CDR3 has 13 residues. CDR1 is SGHRS, CDR2 YFSETQ, per germline. With 2 bases removed from V and 7 bases from J, the gap between germline ends came to 9 bases. The CDR3 sequence: CASSLSRDGELFF. CDR3 coding DNA: TGCGCCAGCAGCTTAAGTCGGGACGGGGAGCTGTTTTTT. Supplemented by reference TRBV5-1 and TRBJ2-2, the full variable domain reads KAGVTQTPRYLIKTRGQQVTLSCSPISGHRSVSWYQQTPGQGLQFLFEYFSETQRNKGNFPGRFSGRQFSNSRSEMNVSTLELGDSALYLCASSLSRDGELFFGEGSRLTVL.

The chain has TRBV6-6 and TRBJ2-1; D call uncertain. Trimming stripped 6 bases from V and 4 bases from J, with 16 bases between. Germline CDR1 is MNHNY and CDR2 is SVGAGI (reference sequence). This CDR3 contains 15 residues. CDR3 DNA: TGTGCCAGCAGGGCGGCGGTCTCGATTTACAATGAGCAGTTCTTC. Encoded protein: CASRAAVSIYNEQFF.

The CDR3 bases are TGTGCCTGGAGTGTACTAACAGAAGGGGATGAAAAACTGTTTTTT. It translates to CAWSVLTEGDEKLFF. The chain joins TRBV30 to TRBJ1-4, with D possibly being TRBD1 (5 bases). Trimming removed 0 bases from V and 6 bases from J, with 14 bases in between. CDR3 length: 15 amino acids. From germline, CDR1 is GTSNPN and CDR2 SVGIG (reference sequence).

V usage is TRBV30 and J usage is TRBJ2-1; maybe TRBD2 (5 bases). The V end was cut by 5 bases, the J end by 3 bases, with 14 bases between. Germline CDR1 and CDR2: GTSNPN and SVGIG (reference sequence). This CDR3 comprises 14 residues. The CDR3 is CAWAVGRRYNEQFF. For the CDR3, the DNA is TGTGCCTGGGCCGTGGGGAGACGCTACAATGAGCAGTTCTTC.

The chain is built from TRBV7-2 and TRBJ1-2; 7 bases line up with TRBD1. Germline V lookup: CDR1 SGHTA, CDR2 FQGNSA. Germline trimming cut 2 bases from V and 8 bases from J; bases unmatched to any gene: 11. CDR3 length: 15 amino acids. CDR3 coding DNA: TGTGCCAGCAGCTTAACAGGGGTCTTTTTGGGCGGCTACACCTTC. This gives the protein CASSLTGVFLGGYTF.

V is TRBV4-3 and J is TRBJ2-7, with D perhaps TRBD1 (5 bases). The CDR3 contains 13 residues. Germline values: CDR1 LGHNA, CDR2 YSLEER. V lost 0 bases, J lost 3 bases, and 6 bases lay in between. The CDR3 sequence: CASSQDQGYEQYF. CDR3 coding DNA: TGCGCCAGCAGCCAAGACCAGGGCTACGAGCAGTACTTC.

The chain links TRBV7-2 to TRBJ1-3, with D uncertain. The length of the CDR3 is 14 residues. V was trimmed by 3 bases and J by 0 bases, leaving 6 bases between them. Germline V CDR1 and CDR2: SGHTA, FQGNSA. CDR3 region: CASSFRFSGNTIYF. As DNA, the CDR3 is TGTGCCAGCAGCTTCAGGTTCTCTGGAAACACCATATATTTT.

The CDR3 region is CASSEGLADYEQYF. The CDR3 bases are TGTGCCAGCAGTGAAGGACTAGCGGACTACGAGCAGTACTTC. V and J are TRBV25-1 and TRBJ2-7; 10 positions match TRBD2. The CDR3 loop spans 14 amino acids. Trimming cost V 2 bases and J 3 bases; bases outside gene matches: 1. Per the germline V gene, CDR1 is MGHDK and CDR2 is SYGVNS.

The chain recombines TRBV3-1 (or the pseudogene TRBV3-2) with TRBJ2-1; TRBD1 might be the D (5 bases). From germline, CDR1 is LGHDT and CDR2 YNNKEL (reference sequence). V shed 3 bases and J shed 11 bases, with 8 bases lying between them. This CDR3 is built from 11 residues. The CDR3 sequence: CASSQGPKQFF. For the CDR3, the DNA is TGTGCCAGCAGCCAGGGGCCGAAGCAGTTCTTC.

V gene TRBV6-5 combines with J gene TRBJ2-2; D uncertain. Germline CDR1 is MNHEY and CDR2 is SVGAGI. The length of the CDR3 is 15 residues. Trimming left V 5 bases short and J 0 bases short, with 10 bases between. The CDR3 is CASSPDFTNTGELFF. The CDR3 DNA reads TGTGCCAGCAGTCCTGACTTCACGAACACCGGGGAGCTGTTTTTT.

CDR3 in DNA: TGTGCCAGCAGCCTGTGGCCGGGACTAGCGTTCGATGAGCAGTTCTTC. It is translated as CASSLWPGLAFDEQFF. V and J are TRBV7-8 and TRBJ2-1; the match to TRBD2 covers 10 bases. CDR3 length equals 16 residues. Per germline, CDR1 SGHVS and CDR2 FQNEAQ. V dropped 5 bases and J dropped 8; count of bases not matched to a gene: 12.

V and J are TRBV10-3 and TRBJ2-3; the D gene is possibly TRBD2 (6 bases). V was pared by 2 bases and J by 5 bases, with 11 bases between. In germline, CDR1 is ENHRY, CDR2 SYGVKD. This CDR3 comprises 14 residues. The chain's CDR3 is CAISEPPSVDTQYF. CDR3 coding DNA: TGTGCCATCAGTGAGCCGCCTAGCGTAGATACGCAGTATTTT.

This clone was detected a few times. The chain carries TRBV7-8 and TRBJ1-5, with TRBD1 matching 7 bases. V lost 3 bases, J lost 0 bases, and 2 bases stayed unmatched. The CDR3 runs to 15 residues. CDR1 and CDR2 from the germline V gene are SGHVS and FQNEAQ. The DNA for the CDR3 is TGTGCCAGCAGCTTGACAGGGAATAGCAATCAGCCCCAGCATTTT. Its translation: CASSLTGNSNQPQHF. Together with reference TRBV7-8 and TRBJ1-5, the CDR3 gives the full variable domain: GAGVSQSPRYKVAKRGQDVALRCDPISGHVSLFWYQQALGQGPEFLTYFQNEAQLDKSGLPSDRFFAERPEGSVSTLKIQRTQQEDSAVYLCASSLTGNSNQPQHFGDGTRLSIL.

The chain joins TRBV3-1 (or the pseudogene TRBV3-2) to TRBJ2-3; 8 nucleotides agree with TRBD2. Losses at the gene ends were 3 bases for V and 5 bases for J; bases not matched to a gene: 7. The CDR3 runs to 15 residues. CDR1 and CDR2 (germline): LGHDT, YNNKEL (reference sequence). The DNA for the CDR3 is TGTGCCAGCAGCCACAAGGGACTAGGCATAGATACGCAGTATTTT. This sequence encodes CASSHKGLGIDTQYF.

V is TRBV2 and J is TRBJ2-3; D might be TRBD2 (6 bases). Germline V CDR1 and CDR2: SNHLY, FYNNEI. The CDR3 runs to 17 residues. Trimming took off 0 bases at V and 6 bases at J, with 19 bases between the two ends. The CDR3 spells CASSEAYELSGRDTQYF. CDR3 in DNA: TGTGCCAGCAGTGAAGCTTATGAGCTATCAGGGAGGGATACGCAGTATTTT.

This chain connects TRBV28 to TRBJ1-5; TRBD1 agrees at 8 bases. The CDR3 sequence is 12 residues long. The V gene's germline CDR1 is MDHEN and CDR2 SYDVKM. Trimming took 5 bases from V and 14 from J; bases not matched to a gene: 8. CDR3: CASSQLSDREHF. The CDR3 nucleotides are TGTGCCAGCAGTCAACTCTCGGACAGGGAGCATTTT.

J is TRBJ2-2 and V is TRBV4-3; D possibly corresponds to TRBD2 (6 bases). This CDR3 region has 15 residues. The germline V gene has CDR1 LGHNA and CDR2 YSLEER. V was shortened by 0 bases and J by 4 bases, with 9 bases between the two germline ends. The DNA for the CDR3 is TGCGCCAGCAGCCAAGATAGCGGCCTCACCGGGGAGCTGTTTTTT. Its protein is CASSQDSGLTGELFF.

This chain joins TRBV5-1 and TRBJ1-4, with D perhaps matching TRBD1 (6 bases). V lost 4 bases and J 1 base, leaving 14 bases between the germline ends. The CDR3 has 16 amino acids. Germline V lookup: CDR1 SGHRS, CDR2 YFSETQ. The CDR3 sequence is CASSEGVLKTNEKLFF. For the CDR3, the DNA is TGCGCCAGCAGCGAGGGGGTGTTAAAAACTAATGAAAAACTGTTTTTT.

This clone has a single count. V and J are TRBV27 and TRBJ1-1; D gene unclear. Germline assignment: CDR1 MNHEY and CDR2 SMNVEV (reference sequence). The CDR3 contains 14 residues. V was shortened by 3 bases and J by 1 base, with 9 bases between the two germline ends. The DNA for the CDR3 is TGTGCCAGCAGTTTCATGGGGAGGAACACTGAAGCTTTCTTT. This sequence encodes CASSFMGRNTEAFF.

The chain combines TRBV11-2 with TRBJ2-2; D remains unclear. The CDR3 runs 13 residues. Germline-derived CDR1 and CDR2 are SGHAT and FQNNGV. V was pared by 4 bases and J by 3 bases, with 6 bases between. The CDR3, as DNA: TGTGCCAGCAGCTCTGGCTACACCGGGGAGCTGTTTTTT. Translating gives CASSSGYTGELFF. Based on the CDR3 plus reference TRBV11-2 and TRBJ2-2, the full variable domain is EAGVAQSPRYKIIEKRQSVAFWCNPISGHATLYWYQQILGQGPKLLIQFQNNGVVDDSQLPKDRFSAERLKGVDSTLKIQPAKLEDSAVYLCASSSGYTGELFFGEGSRLTVL.

The chain employs TRBV15 and TRBJ1-3, with D unclear. The CDR3 spans 15 residues. The V gene's germline CDR1 is LNHNV and CDR2 YYDKDF (reference sequence). V lost 0 bases and J lost 6, with 12 bases in between. CDR3 protein: CATSRDSATKNTIYF. CDR3 sequence (DNA): TGTGCCACCAGCAGAGATTCAGCGACTAAAAACACCATATATTTT.

The chain recombines TRBV5-1 with TRBJ2-1, with a tentative D call TRBD1 (6 bases). The V end lost 0 bases, the J end lost 13 bases, and 14 bases lay between the germline ends. The CDR3 has 13 amino acids. The germline CDR1 and CDR2 sequences are SGHRS and YFSETQ. In DNA form, the CDR3 reads TGCGCCAGCAGCTTGGCCGGACAGAACCAACAGTTCTTC. Its protein product is CASSLAGQNQQFF.

The rearrangement joins TRBV15 to TRBJ2-1, with D maybe TRBD2 (5 bases). V was cut by 3 bases and J by 4 bases, with 7 bases left in between. The CDR3 extends over 13 amino acids. Germline CDR1 LNHNV, CDR2 YYDKDF (reference sequence). Written as DNA, the CDR3 is TGTGCCACCAGCAGCCGGACTTACAATGAGCAGTTCTTC. Encoded protein: CATSSRTYNEQFF.